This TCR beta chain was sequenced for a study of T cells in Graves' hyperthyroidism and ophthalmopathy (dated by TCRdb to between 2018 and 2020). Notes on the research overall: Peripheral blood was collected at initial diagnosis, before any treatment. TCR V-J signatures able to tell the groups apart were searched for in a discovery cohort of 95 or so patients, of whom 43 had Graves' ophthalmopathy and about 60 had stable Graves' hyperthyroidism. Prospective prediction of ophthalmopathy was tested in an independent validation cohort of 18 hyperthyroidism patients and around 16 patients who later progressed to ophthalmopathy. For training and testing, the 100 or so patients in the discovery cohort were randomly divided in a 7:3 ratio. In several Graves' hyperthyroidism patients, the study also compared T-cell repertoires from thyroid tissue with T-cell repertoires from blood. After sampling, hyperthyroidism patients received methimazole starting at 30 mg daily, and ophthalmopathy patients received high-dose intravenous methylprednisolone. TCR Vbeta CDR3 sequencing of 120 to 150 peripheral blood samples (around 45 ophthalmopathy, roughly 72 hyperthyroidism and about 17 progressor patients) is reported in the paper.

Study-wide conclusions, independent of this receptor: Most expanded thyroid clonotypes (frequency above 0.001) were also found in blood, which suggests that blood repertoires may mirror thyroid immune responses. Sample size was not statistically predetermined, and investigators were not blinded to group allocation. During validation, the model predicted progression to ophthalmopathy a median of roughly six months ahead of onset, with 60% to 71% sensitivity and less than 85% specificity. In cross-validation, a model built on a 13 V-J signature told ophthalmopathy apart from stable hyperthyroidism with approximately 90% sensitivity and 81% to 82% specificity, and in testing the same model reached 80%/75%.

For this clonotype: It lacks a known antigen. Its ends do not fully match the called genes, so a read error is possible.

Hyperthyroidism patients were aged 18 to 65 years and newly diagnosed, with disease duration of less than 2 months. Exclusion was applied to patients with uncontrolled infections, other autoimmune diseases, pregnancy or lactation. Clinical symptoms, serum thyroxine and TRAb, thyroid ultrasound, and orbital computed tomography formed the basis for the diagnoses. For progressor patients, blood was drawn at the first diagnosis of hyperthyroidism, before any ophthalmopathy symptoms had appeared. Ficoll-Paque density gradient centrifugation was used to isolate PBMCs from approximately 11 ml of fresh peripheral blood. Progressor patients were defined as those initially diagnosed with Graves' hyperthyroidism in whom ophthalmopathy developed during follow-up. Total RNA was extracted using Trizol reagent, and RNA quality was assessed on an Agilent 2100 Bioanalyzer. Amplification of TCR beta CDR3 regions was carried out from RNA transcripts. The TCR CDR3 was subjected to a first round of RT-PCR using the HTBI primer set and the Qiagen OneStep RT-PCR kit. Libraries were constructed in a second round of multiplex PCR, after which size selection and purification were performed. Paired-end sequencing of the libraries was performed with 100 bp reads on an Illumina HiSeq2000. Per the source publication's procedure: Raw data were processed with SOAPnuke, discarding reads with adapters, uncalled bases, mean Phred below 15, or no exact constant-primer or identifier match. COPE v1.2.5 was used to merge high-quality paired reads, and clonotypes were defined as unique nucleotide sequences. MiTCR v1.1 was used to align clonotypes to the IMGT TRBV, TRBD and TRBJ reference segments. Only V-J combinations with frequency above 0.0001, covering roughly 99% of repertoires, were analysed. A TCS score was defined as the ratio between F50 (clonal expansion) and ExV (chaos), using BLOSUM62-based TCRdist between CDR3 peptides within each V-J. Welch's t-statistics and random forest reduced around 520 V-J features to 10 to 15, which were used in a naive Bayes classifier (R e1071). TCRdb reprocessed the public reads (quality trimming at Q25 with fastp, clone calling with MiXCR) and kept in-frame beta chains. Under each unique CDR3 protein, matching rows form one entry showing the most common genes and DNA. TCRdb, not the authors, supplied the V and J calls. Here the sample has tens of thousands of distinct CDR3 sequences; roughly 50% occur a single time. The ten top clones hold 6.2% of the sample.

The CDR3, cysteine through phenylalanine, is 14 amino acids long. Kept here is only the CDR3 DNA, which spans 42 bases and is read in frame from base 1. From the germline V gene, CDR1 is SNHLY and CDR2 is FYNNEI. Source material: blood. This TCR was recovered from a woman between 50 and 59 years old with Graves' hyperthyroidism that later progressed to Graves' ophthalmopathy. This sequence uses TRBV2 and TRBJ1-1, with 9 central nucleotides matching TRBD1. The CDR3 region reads CASSGGQGYTQALF. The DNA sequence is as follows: TGTGCCAGCAGTGGGGGACAGGGATACACTCAAGCTCTCTTT.